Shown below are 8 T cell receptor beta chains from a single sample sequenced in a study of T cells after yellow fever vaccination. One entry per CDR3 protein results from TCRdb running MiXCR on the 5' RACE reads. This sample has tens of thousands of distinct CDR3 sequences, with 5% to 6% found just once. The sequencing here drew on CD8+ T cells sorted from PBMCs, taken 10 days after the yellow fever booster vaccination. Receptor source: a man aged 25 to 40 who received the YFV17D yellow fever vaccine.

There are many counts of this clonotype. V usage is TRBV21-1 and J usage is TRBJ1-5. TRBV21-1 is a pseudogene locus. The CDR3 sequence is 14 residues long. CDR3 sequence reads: CASSKVGLIRPQHF. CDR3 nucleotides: TGTGCCAGCAGCAAAGTGGGCCTAATAAGGCCCCAGCATTTT.

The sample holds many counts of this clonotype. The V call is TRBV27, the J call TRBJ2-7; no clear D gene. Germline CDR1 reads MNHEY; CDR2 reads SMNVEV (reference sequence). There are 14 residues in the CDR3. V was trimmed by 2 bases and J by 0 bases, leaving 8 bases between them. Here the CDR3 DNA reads TGTGCCAGCAGTTTAAGCGAGAGCTCCTACGAGCAGTACTTC. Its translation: CASSLSESSYEQYF.

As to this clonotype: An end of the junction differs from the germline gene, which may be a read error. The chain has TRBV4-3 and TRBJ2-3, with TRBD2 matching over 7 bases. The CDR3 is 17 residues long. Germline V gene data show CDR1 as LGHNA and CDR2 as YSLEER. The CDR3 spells CANSQGREHLSTDTQYF. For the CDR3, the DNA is TGCGCCAACAGCCAAGGGCGGGAGCACCTTAGCACAGATACGCAGTATTTT.

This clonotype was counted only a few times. CDR3 nucleotides: TGTGCCAGCAGCTTAGGAACTAGCGGGAGACAAGAGACCCAGTACTTC. Its translation is CASSLGTSGRQETQYF. The V and J genes are TRBV7-2 and TRBJ2-5, with 11 bases lining up with TRBD2. In germline, CDR1 is SGHTA, CDR2 FQGNSA. The CDR3 totals 16 residues. Trimming at V came to 1 base and at J to 2 bases, leaving 3 bases not matched to a gene.

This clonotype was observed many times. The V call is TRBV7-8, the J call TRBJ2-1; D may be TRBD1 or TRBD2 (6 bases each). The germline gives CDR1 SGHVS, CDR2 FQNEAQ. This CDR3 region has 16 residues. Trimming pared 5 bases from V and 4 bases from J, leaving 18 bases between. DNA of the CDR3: TGTGCCAGCAGCGTTGGGGGCTCGGCGGGATACAATGAGCAGTTCTTC. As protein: CASSVGGSAGYNEQFF.

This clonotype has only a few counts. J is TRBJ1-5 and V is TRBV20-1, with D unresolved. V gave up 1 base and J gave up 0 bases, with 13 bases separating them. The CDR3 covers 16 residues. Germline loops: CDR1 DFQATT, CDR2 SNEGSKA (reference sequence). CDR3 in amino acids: CSARVVGVYSNQPQHF. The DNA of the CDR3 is TGCAGTGCTAGAGTGGTCGGGGTCTATAGCAATCAGCCCCAGCATTTT.

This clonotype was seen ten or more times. The CDR3 region has the DNA TGTGCCAGCAGCTCCGGACTAGCCTCGAGCTCCTACAATGAGCAGTTCTTC. Translation gives CASSSGLASSSYNEQFF. J is TRBJ2-1 and V is TRBV7-9; 8 bases are shared with TRBD2. The CDR3 is 17 amino acids. Per germline, CDR1 SEHNR and CDR2 FQNEAQ (reference sequence). V dropped 4 bases and J dropped 0; count of bases not matched to a gene: 8.

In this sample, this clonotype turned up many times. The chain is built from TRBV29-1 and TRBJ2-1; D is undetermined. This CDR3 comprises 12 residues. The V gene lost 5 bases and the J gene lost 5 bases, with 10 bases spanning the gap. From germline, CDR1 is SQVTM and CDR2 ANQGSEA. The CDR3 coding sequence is TGCAGCGTTCCAGCGAGACACAATGAGCAGTTCTTC. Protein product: CSVPARHNEQFF.